These 27 T cell receptor beta chains share one sample of origin, sequenced in a study of cytomegalovirus exposure and HLA in healthy donors (dated by TCRdb to the late 2010s). The receptor library was made with the immunoSEQ multiplex PCR assay. For the multiplex PCR, a mixture combining 60 forward primers for TCR Vbeta segments and 13 reverse primers for TCR Jbeta segments was used. The immuneACCESS repertoire file appears here via TCRdb, limited to in-frame rearrangements. These files lack a portion of the clones; in checked studies, under half of the deficit traces to unresolved V genes, and the cause of the others is not known. This sample has approximately 100,000 clones in its table, and less than 80% of those were observed once. Clones ranked in the top ten supply about 4% of the sample. Sequencing was carried out using PBMCs. These receptors were taken from a man aged 40-49 years in good health and CMV-seronegative.

This chain connects TRBV6-4 to TRBJ1-2; D is uncertain. The CDR3 runs to 13 residues. Trimming left V 5 bases short and J 4 bases short, with 11 bases between. CDR1 MRHNA and CDR2 SNTAGT come from the germline V gene. CDR3 region: CASSPTGIYGYTF. In DNA form, the CDR3 reads TGTGCCAGCAGTCCTACCGGGATCTATGGCTACACCTTC.

This sequence joins TRBV4-1 and TRBJ1-1; D gene unclear. The ends were cut back, 0 bases at V and 6 bases at J, with 17 bases in the middle. The CDR3 runs 16 residues. Germline V CDR1 and CDR2: MGHRA, YSYEKL. CDR3 sequence: CASSQDPPWAGSEAFF. The CDR3 DNA is TGCGCCAGCAGCCAAGATCCCCCATGGGCGGGCTCTGAAGCTTTCTTT.

J is TRBJ1-2 and V is TRBV6-1, with a weak D call TRBD1 (6 bases). Per germline, CDR1 MNHNS and CDR2 SASEGT. V was cut by 7 bases and J by 4 bases, with 10 bases left in between. The CDR3 runs to 12 residues. The DNA for the CDR3 is TGTGCCAGCATCGACAGGTTCTATGGCTACACCTTC. It encodes CASIDRFYGYTF.

This chain connects TRBV7-9 to TRBJ2-1, with 12 bases matching TRBD2. CDR3 size: 15 residues. Trimming at V came to 5 bases and at J to 4 bases, leaving 3 bases not matched to a gene. Germline V CDR1 and CDR2: SEHNR, FQNEAQ (reference sequence). The DNA for the CDR3 is TGTGCCAGCAGCCGGACTAGCGGGGAATACAATGAGCAGTTCTTC. This codes for CASSRTSGEYNEQFF.

This chain links TRBV5-6 with TRBJ2-2, with TRBD2 matching over 11 bases. CDR1 and CDR2 (germline): SGHDT, YYEEEE. Trimming cost V 1 base and J 3 bases; bases outside gene matches: 5. CDR3 length: 17 residues. CDR3 amino acids: CASSLWASGGYTGELFF. CDR3 sequence (DNA): TGTGCCAGCAGCTTGTGGGCTAGCGGGGGGTACACCGGGGAGCTGTTTTTT.

The chain links TRBV29-1 to TRBJ2-3; D might be TRBD1 (6 bases). V lost 2 bases and J lost 2, with 8 bases in between. This CDR3 region has 13 residues. Germline values: CDR1 SQVTM, CDR2 ANQGSEA. The CDR3 sequence is CSVEQGNTDTQYF. The CDR3 DNA reads TGCAGCGTTGAACAGGGGAACACAGATACGCAGTATTTT.

The CDR3 reads CATWTGLGEQYF. The DNA of the CDR3 is TGTGCCACTTGGACAGGTCTGGGCGAGCAGTACTTC. The chain carries TRBV27 and TRBJ2-7; 7 positions agree with TRBD1. The CDR3 length is 12 residues. From germline, CDR1 is MNHEY and CDR2 SMNVEV (reference sequence). With 10 bases clipped from V and 6 bases from J, the junction kept 9 bases outside the gene matches.

The chain carries TRBV5-6 and TRBJ1-2; D is unclear. CDR3 size: 13 residues. Germline V CDR1 and CDR2: SGHDT, YYEEEE. V was clipped by 4 bases and J by 7 bases, with 14 bases between them. This chain's CDR3 is CASSVNSVRGYTF. The CDR3 nucleotides read TGTGCCAGCAGCGTTAACAGTGTCCGTGGCTACACCTTC.

The V gene is TRBV5-1, the J gene TRBJ2-7, with 9 nucleotides matching TRBD1. V dropped 5 bases and J dropped 2; count of bases not matched to a gene: 5. The CDR3 sequence is 14 residues long. Germline assignment: CDR1 SGHRS and CDR2 YFSETQ. CDR3 protein: CASRSGTGTYEQYF. The CDR3 DNA is TGCGCCAGCAGATCTGGGACAGGGACCTACGAGCAGTACTTC.

The chain has TRBV28 and TRBJ1-4; TRBD1 might be the D (6 bases). The V and J ends lost 7 bases and 7 bases respectively, with 16 bases between them. The germline CDR1 and CDR2 sequences are MDHEN and SYDVKM. This CDR3 spans 14 amino acids. The CDR3 DNA reads as TGTGCCAGCATTAAGGGGGTCGTGAGTGAAAAACTGTTTTTT. It encodes CASIKGVVSEKLFF.

The chain couples TRBV5-4 to TRBJ1-4; 7 nucleotides match TRBD1. CDR3 length equals 13 residues. CDR1 and CDR2 (germline): SGHNT, YYREEE (reference sequence). After removal of 2 bases from V and 6 bases from J, the junction contained 1 base not matched to a gene. CDR3 in amino acids: CASSFTGDEKLFF. In DNA, the CDR3 is TGTGCCAGCAGCTTTACAGGGGATGAAAAACTGTTTTTT.

For this clone: Different DNA sequences within this sample yield the same CDR3. This chain joins TRBV5-1 and TRBJ1-2; TRBD1 aligns across 7 bases. The J segment lost 5 bases and the V segment lost 4 bases, leaving 2 bases of the junction unmatched. The germline V gene has CDR1 SGHRS and CDR2 YFSETQ. CDR3 length: 12 amino acids. The CDR3 region is CASSGDSYGYTF. The DNA for the CDR3 is TGCGCCAGCAGCGGGGACAGTTATGGCTACACCTTC.

DNA for the CDR3: TGTGCCAGCAGTTCCGGGGGGCAGGGGCCTCAGCCCCAGCATTTT. Its protein is CASSSGGQGPQPQHF. V usage is TRBV28 and J usage is TRBJ1-5; D possibly corresponds to TRBD1 (6 bases). V dropped 4 bases and J dropped 6 bases, with 16 bases sitting between them. From germline, CDR1 is MDHEN and CDR2 SYDVKM. The CDR3 totals 15 residues.

The rearrangement joins TRBV5-6 to TRBJ2-5; 9 positions match TRBD1. The CDR3 covers 14 residues. From germline, CDR1 is SGHDT and CDR2 YYEEEE. V was clipped by 3 bases and J by 2 bases; unmatched bases: 2. CDR3 coding DNA: TGTGCCAGCAGCTACAGGGGGCCACAAGAGACCCAGTACTTC. This translates into CASSYRGPQETQYF.

The genes are TRBV10-3 and TRBJ2-7, with 10 positions matching TRBD1. With 10 bases clipped from V and 6 bases from J, the junction kept 9 bases outside the gene matches. Germline assignment: CDR1 ENHRY and CDR2 SYGVKD. This CDR3 is 13 amino acids long. The CDR3 nucleotides read TGTGCCACCCAGGGACAGGGGACGGCCGAGCAGTACGTC. It yields the protein CATQGQGTAEQYV.

In its sample, this clone was seen once. The genes are TRBV11-1 and TRBJ2-5; 11 bases are shared with TRBD1. The trim removed 5 bases at V and 5 bases at J, leaving 7 bases unmatched. The germline gives CDR1 SGHAT, CDR2 FQDESV (reference sequence). There are 15 residues in the CDR3. CDR3 amino acids: CASSDRTGGGETQYF. In nucleotides, the CDR3 is TGTGCCAGCAGCGATCGGACAGGGGGCGGCGAGACCCAGTACTTC.

The chain uses TRBV6-1 and TRBJ2-7, with D possibly being TRBD1 (5 bases). V lost 4 bases, J lost 6 bases, and 10 bases lay in between. CDR1 is MNHNS, CDR2 SASEGT, per germline. There are 12 residues in the CDR3. The CDR3 loop reads CASSVKGFEQYV. DNA of the CDR3: TGTGCCAGCAGTGTAAAGGGGTTCGAGCAGTACGTC.

The rearrangement uses TRBV6-5 and TRBJ1-2; 11 nucleotides align to TRBD1. The CDR3 spans 14 residues. J gave up 7 bases and V 6 bases, and 7 bases lay outside the gene matches. From germline, CDR1 is MNHEY and CDR2 SVGAGI. Here the CDR3 reads CASRERDRGGGYTF. The DNA for the CDR3 is TGTGCCAGCAGGGAACGGGACAGGGGGGGTGGCTACACCTTC.

J is TRBJ2-7 and V is TRBV19; the match to TRBD2 covers 7 bases. Per the germline V gene, CDR1 is LNHDA and CDR2 is SQIVND (reference sequence). V dropped 2 bases and J dropped 2; count of bases not matched to a gene: 6. The CDR3 consists of 15 residues. CDR3: CASSILRGSTYEQYF. CDR3 DNA sequence: TGTGCCAGTAGTATACTGCGGGGGTCCACCTACGAGCAGTACTTC.

The V call is TRBV11-2, the J call TRBJ1-5, with 11 bases aligning to TRBD1. CDR1 is SGHAT, CDR2 FQNNGV, per germline. V lost 1 base to trimming and J lost 4 bases; unmatched junction nucleotides: 3. This CDR3 comprises 16 residues. The CDR3 sequence: CASSLGGQGGNQPQHF. The CDR3 DNA follows: TGTGCCAGCAGCTTAGGGGGACAGGGGGGAAATCAGCCCCAGCATTTT.

The chain recombines TRBV6-5 with TRBJ1-2; 7 bases line up with TRBD1. V was clipped by 2 bases and J by 6 bases; unmatched bases: 6. The CDR3 runs 14 residues. Germline V CDR1 and CDR2: MNHEY, SVGAGI. CDR3 in amino acids: CASSYGGQVDGYTF. The CDR3 coding sequence is TGTGCCAGCAGTTACGGTGGACAGGTGGATGGCTACACCTTC.

This clone is a singleton in its sample. This sequence joins TRBV5-1 and TRBJ1-4; D is possibly TRBD1 (5 bases). This CDR3 contains 13 residues. V lost 3 bases and J 5 bases, leaving 8 bases between the germline ends. CDR1 is SGHRS, CDR2 YFSETQ, per germline. The CDR3 bases are TGCGCCAGCAGCTCTCAGGGAAATGAAAAACTGTTTTTT. Protein: CASSSQGNEKLFF.

The genes are TRBV27 and TRBJ1-4; D gene ambiguous. The V end was cut by 4 bases, the J end by 13 bases, with 13 bases between. The germline V gene encodes CDR1 MNHEY and CDR2 SMNVEV (reference sequence). The CDR3 consists of 12 residues. In DNA, the CDR3 is TGTGCCAGCAGTTCGGGCGGGCCCCGACTGTTTTTT. Encoded protein: CASSSGGPRLFF.

The genes are TRBV4-3 and TRBJ2-1; D ambiguous. V was clipped by 4 bases and J by 10 bases, with 5 bases between them. Germline CDR1 and CDR2: LGHNA and YSLEER. The CDR3 is made up of 10 amino acids. CDR3: CASSPPEQFF. The CDR3 region has the DNA TGCGCCAGCAGCCCCCCGGAGCAGTTCTTC.

This rearrangement joins TRBV14 to TRBJ1-6, with TRBD1 matching over 7 bases. The CDR3 is made up of 15 amino acids. Germline assignment: CDR1 SGHDN and CDR2 FVKESK. J was trimmed by 9 bases and V by 4 bases; bases with no gene match: 9. The CDR3 DNA is TGTGCCAGCAGCCCCCGGACAGGAACGGGTTCACCCCTCCACTTT. This sequence encodes CASSPRTGTGSPLHF. Full variable domain (rest looked up from reference TRBV14 and TRBJ1-6): EAGVTQFPSHSVIEKGQTVTLRCDPISGHDNLYWYRRVMGKEIKFLLHFVKESKQDESGMPNNRFLAERTGGTYSTLKVQPAELEDSGVYFCASSPRTGTGSPLHFGNGTRLTVT.

The CDR3 DNA sequence: TGTGCCAGCAGCTGGGGACGACAGGGAGTGAATTCACCCCTCCACTTT. Translated, it gives CASSWGRQGVNSPLHF. The chain combines TRBV5-4 with TRBJ1-6, with 7 bases that match TRBD1. The germline gives CDR1 SGHNT, CDR2 YYREEE (reference sequence). Trimming cost V 3 bases and J 7 bases; bases outside gene matches: 10. This CDR3 is built from 16 residues.

In its sample, this clone was seen once. The rearrangement links TRBV4-1 to TRBJ1-2; D possibly corresponds to TRBD1 (5 bases). The germline V gene encodes CDR1 MGHRA and CDR2 YSYEKL. V was shortened by 4 bases and J by 4 bases, with 13 bases between the two germline ends. The CDR3 contains 14 residues. In DNA form, the CDR3 reads TGCGCCAGCAGCCTAGGGGATTTAGGCTATGGCTACACCTTC. Protein product: CASSLGDLGYGYTF.